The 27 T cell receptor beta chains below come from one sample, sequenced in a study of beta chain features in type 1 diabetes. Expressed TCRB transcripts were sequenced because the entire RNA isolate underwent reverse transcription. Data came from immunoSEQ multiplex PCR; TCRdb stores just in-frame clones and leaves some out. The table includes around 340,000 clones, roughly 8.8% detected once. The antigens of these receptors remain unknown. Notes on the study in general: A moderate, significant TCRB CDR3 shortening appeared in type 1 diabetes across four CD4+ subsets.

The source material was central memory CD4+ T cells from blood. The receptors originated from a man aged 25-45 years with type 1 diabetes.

For the CDR3, the DNA is TGTGCCACCACCTTACGACAGGGGGCCTACGAGCAGTACTTC. As protein: CATTLRQGAYEQYF. The J gene is TRBJ2-7, the V gene TRBV6-6; 9 positions agree with TRBD1. V gave up 10 bases and J gave up 2 bases; unmatched junction bases: 9. The CDR3 runs to 14 residues. Germline V gene data show CDR1 as MNHNY and CDR2 as SVGAGI (reference sequence).

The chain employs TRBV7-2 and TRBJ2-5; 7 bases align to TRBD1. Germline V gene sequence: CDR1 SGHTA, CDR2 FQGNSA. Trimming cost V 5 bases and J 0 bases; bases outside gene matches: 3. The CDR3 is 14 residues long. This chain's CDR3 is CASSTQGYQETQYF. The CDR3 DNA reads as TGTGCCAGCAGCACACAGGGGTACCAAGAGACCCAGTACTTC.

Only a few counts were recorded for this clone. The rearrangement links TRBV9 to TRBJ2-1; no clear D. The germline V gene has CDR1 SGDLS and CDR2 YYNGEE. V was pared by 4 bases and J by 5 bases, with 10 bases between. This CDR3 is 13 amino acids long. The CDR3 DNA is TGTGCCAGCAGCCTAGAGCCCAACAATGAGCAGTTCTTC. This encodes CASSLEPNNEQFF. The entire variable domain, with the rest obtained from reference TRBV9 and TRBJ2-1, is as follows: DSGVTQTPKHLITATGQRVTLRCSPRSGDLSVYWYQQSLDQGLQFLIQYYNGEERAKGNILERFSAQQFPDLHSELNLSSLELGDSALYFCASSLEPNNEQFFGPGTRLTVL.

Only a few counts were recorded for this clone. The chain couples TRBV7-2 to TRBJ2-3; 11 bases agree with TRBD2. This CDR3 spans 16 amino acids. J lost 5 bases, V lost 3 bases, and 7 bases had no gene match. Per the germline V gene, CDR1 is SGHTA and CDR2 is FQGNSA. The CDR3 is CASSFLSGGAGDTQYF. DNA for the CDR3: TGTGCCAGCAGCTTCCTTAGCGGGGGGGCTGGAGATACGCAGTATTTT. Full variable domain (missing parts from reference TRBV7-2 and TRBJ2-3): GAGVSQSPSNKVTEKGKDVELRCDPISGHTALYWYRQSLGQGLEFLIYFQGNSAPDKSGLPSDRFSAERTGGSVSTLTIQRTQQEDSAVYLCASSFLSGGAGDTQYFGPGTRLTVL.

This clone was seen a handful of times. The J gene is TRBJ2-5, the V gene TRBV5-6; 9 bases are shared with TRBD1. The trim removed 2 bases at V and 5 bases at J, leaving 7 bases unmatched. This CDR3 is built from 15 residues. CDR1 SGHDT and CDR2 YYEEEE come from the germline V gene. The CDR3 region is CASSLLLTGGETQYF. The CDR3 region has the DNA TGTGCCAGCAGCTTACTACTGACAGGGGGGGAGACCCAGTACTTC.

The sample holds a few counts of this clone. CDR3 region: CASSRTAAGGYTF. CDR3 in DNA: TGCGCCAGCAGCCGGACCGCTGCGGGGGGCTACACCTTC. The chain uses TRBV5-1 and TRBJ1-2; the D is unclear. The germline gives CDR1 SGHRS, CDR2 YFSETQ. V was shortened by 4 bases and J by 8 bases, with 15 bases between the two germline ends. The CDR3 contains 13 residues.

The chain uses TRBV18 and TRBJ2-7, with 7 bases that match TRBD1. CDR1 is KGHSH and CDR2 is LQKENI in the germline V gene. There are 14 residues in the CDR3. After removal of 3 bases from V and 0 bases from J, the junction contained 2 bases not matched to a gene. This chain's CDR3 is CASSPGQPSYEQYF. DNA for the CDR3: TGTGCCAGCTCACCGGGACAGCCCTCCTACGAGCAGTACTTC.

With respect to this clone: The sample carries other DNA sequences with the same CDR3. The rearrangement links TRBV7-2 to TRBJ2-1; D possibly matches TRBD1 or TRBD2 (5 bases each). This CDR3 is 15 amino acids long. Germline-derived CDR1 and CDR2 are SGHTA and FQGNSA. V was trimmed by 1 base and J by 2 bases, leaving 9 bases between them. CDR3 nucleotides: TGTGCCAGCAGCTTAGGGGGGTCCACCTACAATGAGCAGTTCTTC. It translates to CASSLGGSTYNEQFF. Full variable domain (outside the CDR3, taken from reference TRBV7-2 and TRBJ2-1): GAGVSQSPSNKVTEKGKDVELRCDPISGHTALYWYRQSLGQGLEFLIYFQGNSAPDKSGLPSDRFSAERTGGSVSTLTIQRTQQEDSAVYLCASSLGGSTYNEQFFGPGTRLTVL.

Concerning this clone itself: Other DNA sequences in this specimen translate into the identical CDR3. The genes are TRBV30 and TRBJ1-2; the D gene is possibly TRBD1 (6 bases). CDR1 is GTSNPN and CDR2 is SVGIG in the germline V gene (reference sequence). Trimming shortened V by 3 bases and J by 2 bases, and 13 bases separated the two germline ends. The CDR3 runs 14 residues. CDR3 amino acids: CAWSAAGGNYGYTF. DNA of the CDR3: TGTGCCTGGAGCGCCGCCGGGGGCAACTATGGCTACACCTTC.

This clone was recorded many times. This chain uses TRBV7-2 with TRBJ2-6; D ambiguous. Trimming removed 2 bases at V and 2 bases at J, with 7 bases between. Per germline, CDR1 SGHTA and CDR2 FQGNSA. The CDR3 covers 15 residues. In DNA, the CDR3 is TGTGCCAGCAGCTTAACGGATCCTGGGGCCAACGTCCTGACTTTC. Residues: CASSLTDPGANVLTF.

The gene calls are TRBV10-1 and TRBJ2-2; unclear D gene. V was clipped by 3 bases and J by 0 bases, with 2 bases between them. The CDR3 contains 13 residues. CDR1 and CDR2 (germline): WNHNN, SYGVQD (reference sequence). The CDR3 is CASSDPNTGELFF. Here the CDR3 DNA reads TGCGCCAGCAGTGATCCGAACACCGGGGAGCTGTTTTTT.

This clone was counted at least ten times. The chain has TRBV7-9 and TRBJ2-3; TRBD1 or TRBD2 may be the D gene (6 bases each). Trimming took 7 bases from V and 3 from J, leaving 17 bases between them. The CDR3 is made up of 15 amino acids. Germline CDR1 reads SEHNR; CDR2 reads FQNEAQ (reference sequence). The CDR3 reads CASTPMGGETDTQYF. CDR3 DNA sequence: TGTGCCAGCACCCCAATGGGGGGCGAGACAGATACGCAGTATTTT. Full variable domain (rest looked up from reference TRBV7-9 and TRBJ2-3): DTGVSQNPRHKITKRGQNVTFRCDPISEHNRLYWYRQTLGQGPEFLTYFQNEAQLEKSRLLSDRFSAERPKGSFSTLEIQRTEQGDSAMYLCASTPMGGETDTQYFGPGTRLTVL.

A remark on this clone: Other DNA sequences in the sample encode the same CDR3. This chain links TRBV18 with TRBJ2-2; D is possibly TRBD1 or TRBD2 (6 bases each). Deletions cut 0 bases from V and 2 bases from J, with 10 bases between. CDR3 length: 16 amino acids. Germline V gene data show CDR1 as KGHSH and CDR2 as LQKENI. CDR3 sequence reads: CASSPPSGGNTGELFF. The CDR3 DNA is TGTGCCAGCTCACCACCATCCGGGGGCAACACCGGGGAGCTGTTTTTT. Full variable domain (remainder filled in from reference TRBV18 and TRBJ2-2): NAGVMQNPRHLVRRRGQEARLRCSPMKGHSHVYWYRQLPEEGLKFMVYLQKENIIDESGMPKERFSAEFPKEGPSILRIQQVVRGDSAAYFCASSPPSGGNTGELFFGEGSRLTVL.

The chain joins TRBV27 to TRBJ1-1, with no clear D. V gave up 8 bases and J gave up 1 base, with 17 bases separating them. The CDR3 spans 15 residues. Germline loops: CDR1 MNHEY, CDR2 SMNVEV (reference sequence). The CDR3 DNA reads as TGTGCCAGCCACCGTCGAGTTGGAAGGAACACTGAAGCTTTCTTT. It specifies CASHRRVGRNTEAFF.

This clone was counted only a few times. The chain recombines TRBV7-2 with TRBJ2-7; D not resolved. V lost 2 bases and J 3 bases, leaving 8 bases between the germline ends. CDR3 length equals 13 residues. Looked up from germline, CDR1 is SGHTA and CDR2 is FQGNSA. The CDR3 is CASSLTSLYEQYF. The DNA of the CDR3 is TGTGCCAGCAGCTTAACCAGTCTCTACGAGCAGTACTTC. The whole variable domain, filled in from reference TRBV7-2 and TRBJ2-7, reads GAGVSQSPSNKVTEKGKDVELRCDPISGHTALYWYRQSLGQGLEFLIYFQGNSAPDKSGLPSDRFSAERTGGSVSTLTIQRTQQEDSAVYLCASSLTSLYEQYFGPGTRLTVT.

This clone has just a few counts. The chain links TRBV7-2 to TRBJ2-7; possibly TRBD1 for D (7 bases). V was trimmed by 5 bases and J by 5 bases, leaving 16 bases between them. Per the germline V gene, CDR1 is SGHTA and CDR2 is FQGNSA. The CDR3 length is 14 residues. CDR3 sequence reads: CASSPRQGGHEQYF. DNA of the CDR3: TGTGCCAGCAGCCCTCGACAGGGAGGCCACGAGCAGTACTTC.

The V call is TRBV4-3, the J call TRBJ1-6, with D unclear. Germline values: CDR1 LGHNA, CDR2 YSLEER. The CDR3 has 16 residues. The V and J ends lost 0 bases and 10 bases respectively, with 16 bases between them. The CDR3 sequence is CASSQDRAAGGSPLHF. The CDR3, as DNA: TGCGCCAGCAGCCAAGATCGGGCGGCAGGAGGATCACCCCTCCACTTT.

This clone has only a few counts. The CDR3: CASRGGSPLHF. Written as DNA, the CDR3 is TGTGCCAGCAGGGGGGGTTCACCCCTCCACTTT. The chain has TRBV28 and TRBJ1-6, with a possible D match to TRBD1 (5 bases). The length of the CDR3 is 11 residues. In germline, CDR1 is MDHEN, CDR2 SYDVKM. Trimming shortened V by 6 bases and J by 9 bases, and 6 bases separated the two germline ends. Drawing the rest from reference TRBV28 and TRBJ1-6, the complete variable domain is DVKVTQSSRYLVKRTGEKVFLECVQDMDHENMFWYRQDPGLGLRLIYFSYDVKMKEKGDIPEGYSVSREKKERFSLILESASTNQTSMYLCASRGGSPLHFGNGTRLTVT.

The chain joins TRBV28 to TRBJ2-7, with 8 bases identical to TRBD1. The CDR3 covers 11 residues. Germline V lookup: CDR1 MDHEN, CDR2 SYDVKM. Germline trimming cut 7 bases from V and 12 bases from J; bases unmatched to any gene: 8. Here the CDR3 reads CASTSDRAPYF. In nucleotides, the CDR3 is TGTGCCAGCACTTCGGACAGGGCCCCGTACTTC.

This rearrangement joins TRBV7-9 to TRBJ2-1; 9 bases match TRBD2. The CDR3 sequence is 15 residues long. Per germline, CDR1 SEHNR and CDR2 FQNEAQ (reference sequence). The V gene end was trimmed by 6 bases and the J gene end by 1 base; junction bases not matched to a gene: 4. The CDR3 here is CASSFSGGSYNEQFF. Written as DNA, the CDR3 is TGTGCCAGCAGTTTTAGCGGGGGTTCCTACAATGAGCAGTTCTTC.

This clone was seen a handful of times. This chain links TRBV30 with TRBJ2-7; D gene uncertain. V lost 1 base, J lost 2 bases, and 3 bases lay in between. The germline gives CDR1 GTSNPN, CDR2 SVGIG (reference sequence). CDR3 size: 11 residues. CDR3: CAWSGAYEQYF. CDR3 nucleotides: TGTGCCTGGAGTGGTGCCTACGAGCAGTACTTC.

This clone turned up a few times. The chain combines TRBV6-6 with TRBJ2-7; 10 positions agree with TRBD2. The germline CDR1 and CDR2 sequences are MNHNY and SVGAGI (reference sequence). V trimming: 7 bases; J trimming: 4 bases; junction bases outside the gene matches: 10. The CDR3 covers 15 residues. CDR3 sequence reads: CASMAEGLAQYEQYF. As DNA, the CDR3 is TGTGCCAGCATGGCCGAGGGACTAGCGCAATACGAGCAGTACTTC.

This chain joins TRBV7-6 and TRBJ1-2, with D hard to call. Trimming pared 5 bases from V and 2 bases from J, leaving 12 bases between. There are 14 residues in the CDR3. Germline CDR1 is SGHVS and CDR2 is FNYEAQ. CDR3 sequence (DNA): TGTGCCAGCAGCAACGACGGCTGGAACTATGGCTACACCTTC. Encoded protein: CASSNDGWNYGYTF.

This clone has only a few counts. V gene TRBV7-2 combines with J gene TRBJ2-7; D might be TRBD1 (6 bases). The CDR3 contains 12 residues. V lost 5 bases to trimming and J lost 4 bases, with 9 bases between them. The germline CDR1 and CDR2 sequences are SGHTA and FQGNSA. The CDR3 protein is CASSQGLYEQYF. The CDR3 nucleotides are TGTGCCAGCAGCCAGGGGCTGTACGAGCAGTACTTC.

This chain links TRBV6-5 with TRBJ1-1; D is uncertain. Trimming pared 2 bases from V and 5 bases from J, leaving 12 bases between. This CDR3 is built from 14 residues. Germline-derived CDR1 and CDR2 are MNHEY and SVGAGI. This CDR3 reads CASSYGPSETEAFF. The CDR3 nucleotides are TGTGCCAGCAGTTACGGACCATCTGAAACTGAAGCTTTCTTT.

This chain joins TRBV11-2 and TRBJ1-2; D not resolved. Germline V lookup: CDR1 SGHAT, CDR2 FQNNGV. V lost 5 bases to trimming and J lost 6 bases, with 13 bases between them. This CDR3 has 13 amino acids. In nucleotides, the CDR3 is TGTGCCAGCAGCCTGACACCCGAGGATGGCTACACCTTC. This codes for CASSLTPEDGYTF.

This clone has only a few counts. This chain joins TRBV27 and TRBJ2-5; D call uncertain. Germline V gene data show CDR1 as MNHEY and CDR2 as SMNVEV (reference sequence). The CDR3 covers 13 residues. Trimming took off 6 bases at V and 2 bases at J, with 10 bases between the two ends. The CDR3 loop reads CASSQRTQETQYF. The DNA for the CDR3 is TGTGCCAGCAGCCAACGAACACAAGAGACCCAGTACTTC.